This T cell receptor beta chain was found in a study of glioma-infiltrating T cells. This clonotype was observed a few times. Amplification of TCR alpha and beta CDR3 regions from RNA used iRepertoire nested multiplex PCR. TCRdb used MiXCR to reprocess the multiplex PCR reads, holding one entry per CDR3 protein. The table has some 160,000 distinct CDR3 sequences, roughly two fifths seen once; the top ten hold around 5.3%. This sequence was found in a human donor with low-grade glioma or glioblastoma, undergoing nonglioma brain surgery, or in good health (not recorded which). Sequencing input: glioma tissue, nonneoplastic brain tissue, or PBMCs (not recorded which).

The CDR3 loop is CASSQDSTGAAAKNIQYF. CDR3 DNA sequence: TGCGCCAGCAGCCAAGATTCAACGGGCGCTGCAGCCAAAAACATTCAGTACTTC. The rearrangement joins TRBV4-1 to TRBJ2-4; unclear D gene. CDR1 MGHRA and CDR2 YSYEKL come from the germline V gene. The CDR3 spans 18 residues. The germline V and J ends were trimmed by 0 bases and 0 bases, with 15 bases remaining between them.